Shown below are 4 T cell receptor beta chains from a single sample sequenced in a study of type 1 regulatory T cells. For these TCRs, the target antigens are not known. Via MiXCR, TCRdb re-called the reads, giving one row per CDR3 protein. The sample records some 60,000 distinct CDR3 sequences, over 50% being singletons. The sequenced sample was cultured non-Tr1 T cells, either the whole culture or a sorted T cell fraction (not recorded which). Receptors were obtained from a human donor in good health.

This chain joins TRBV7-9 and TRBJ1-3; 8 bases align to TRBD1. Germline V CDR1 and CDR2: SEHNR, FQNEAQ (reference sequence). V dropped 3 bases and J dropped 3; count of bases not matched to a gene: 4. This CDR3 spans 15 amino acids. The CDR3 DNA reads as TGTGCCAGCAGCTTCGGACAGGGTGTTGGAAACACCATATATTTT. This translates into CASSFGQGVGNTIYF.

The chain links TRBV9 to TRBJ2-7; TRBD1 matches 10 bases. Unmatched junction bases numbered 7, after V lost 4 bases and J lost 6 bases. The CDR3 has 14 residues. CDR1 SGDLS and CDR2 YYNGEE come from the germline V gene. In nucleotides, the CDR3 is TGTGCCAGCAGCTCCGGGACAGGGGCTCGCGAGCAGTACTTC. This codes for CASSSGTGAREQYF.

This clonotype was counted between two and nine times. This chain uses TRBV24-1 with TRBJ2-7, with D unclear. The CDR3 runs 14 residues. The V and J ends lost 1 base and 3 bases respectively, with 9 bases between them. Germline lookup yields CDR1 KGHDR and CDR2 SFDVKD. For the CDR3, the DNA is TGTGCCACCAGTGATTTAATACAGAGCTACGAGCAGTACTTC. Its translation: CATSDLIQSYEQYF.

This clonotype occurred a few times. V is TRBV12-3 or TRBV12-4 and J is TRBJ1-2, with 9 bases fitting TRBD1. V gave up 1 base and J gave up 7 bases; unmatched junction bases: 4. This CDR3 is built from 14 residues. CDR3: CASSLGTGVFGYTF. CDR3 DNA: TGTGCCAGCAGTTTAGGGACAGGGGTTTTTGGCTACACCTTC.